This TCR beta chain was retrieved from a study of shared clonotypes between healthy human individuals. Study information: CD4 naive and memory got three plates each, CD8 naive two, CD8 memory one.

Assay execution proceeded at the deep level. Assay: immunoSEQ multiplex PCR; the TCRdb copy retains only in-frame clones and omits some. Of around 370,000 clones listed, 96% are singletons. Those who donated were healthy HIV-negative adults, with no recent acute infections or vaccinations reported. Input material: memory CD8+ T cells sorted from blood. Subset given: CD45RO+ cells pooled with CCR7-negative TemRA cells. The TCR sequence derives from a man in his thirties or forties in good health.

The CDR3 bases are TGCGCCAGCAGATCCTCAGGGCCCGGGGAGCTGTTTTTT. Protein product: CASRSSGPGELFF. The chain is built from TRBV5-1 and TRBJ2-2; a weak D match, TRBD1 (5 bases). CDR1 is SGHRS, CDR2 YFSETQ, per germline. This CDR3 region has 13 residues. Trimming shortened V by 5 bases and J by 6 bases, and 11 bases separated the two germline ends.